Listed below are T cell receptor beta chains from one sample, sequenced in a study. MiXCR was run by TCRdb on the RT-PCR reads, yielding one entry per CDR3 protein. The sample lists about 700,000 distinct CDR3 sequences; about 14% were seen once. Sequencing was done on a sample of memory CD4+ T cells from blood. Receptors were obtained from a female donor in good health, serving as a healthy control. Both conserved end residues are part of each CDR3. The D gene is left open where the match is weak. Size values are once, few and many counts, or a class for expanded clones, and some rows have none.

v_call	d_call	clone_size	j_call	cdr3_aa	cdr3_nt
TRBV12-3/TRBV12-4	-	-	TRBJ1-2	CASSLAQGRMGYTF	TGTGCCAGCAGTTTAGCGCAGGGCAGGATGGGCTACACCTTC
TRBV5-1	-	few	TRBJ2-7	CASSPGQMPTYEQYF	TGCGCCAGCAGCCCCGGACAGATGCCAACCTACGAGCAGTACTTC
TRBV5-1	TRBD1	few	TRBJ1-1	CASSGDRGIFNTEAFF	TGCGCCAGCAGCGGCGACAGGGGGATATTTAACACTGAAGCTTTCTTT
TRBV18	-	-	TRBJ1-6	CASSRGTDSPLHF	TGTGCCAGCTCAAGGGGGACCGATTCACCCCTCCACTTT
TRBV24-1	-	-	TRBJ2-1	CATEPPQIGTGKFF	TGTGCCACCGAACCCCCGCAAATCGGGACTGGGAAGTTCTTC
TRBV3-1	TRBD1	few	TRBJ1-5	CASSPRQGLEPQHF	TGTGCCAGCAGCCCCCGACAGGGGCTAGAGCCCCAGCATTTT
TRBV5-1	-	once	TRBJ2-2	CASSWVSGELFF	TGCGCCAGCAGCTGGGTGTCCGGGGAGCTGTTTTTT
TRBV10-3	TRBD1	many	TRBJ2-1	CASRDSNEQFF	TGTGCCAGCCGGGACAGTAATGAGCAGTTCTTC
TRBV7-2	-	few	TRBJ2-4	CASSDGSANIQYF	TGTGCCAGCAGCGATGGGTCGGCAAACATTCAGTACTTC
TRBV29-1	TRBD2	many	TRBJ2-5	CSAGTSKTQYF	TGCAGCGCTGGGACTAGTAAGACCCAGTACTTC
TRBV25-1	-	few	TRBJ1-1	CASSELDIDTEAFF	TGTGCCAGCAGTGAATTGGACATTGACACTGAAGCTTTCTTT
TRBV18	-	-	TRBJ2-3	CASAPGLADTQYF	TGTGCCAGCGCTCCCGGGCTAGCAGATACGCAGTATTTT
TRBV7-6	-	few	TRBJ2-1	CASSLAQGGEGYNEQFF	TGTGCCAGCAGCTTAGCGCAGGGGGGGGAGGGCTACAATGAGCAGTTCTTC
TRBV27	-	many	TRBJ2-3	CASSLSDPSTDTQYF	TGTGCCAGCAGTTTATCGGACCCGAGCACAGATACGCAGTATTTT
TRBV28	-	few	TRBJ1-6	CASTTAGVDSPLHF	TGTGCCAGCACGACAGCAGGGGTAGATTCACCCCTCCACTTT
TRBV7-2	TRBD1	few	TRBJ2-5	CASSLGGTGAVQETQYF	TGTGCCAGCAGCCTGGGGGGGACAGGGGCCGTCCAAGAGACCCAGTACTTC
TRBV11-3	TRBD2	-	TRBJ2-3	CASSLGGGRTNTQYF	TGTGCCAGCAGCTTAGGCGGCGGGAGAACAAATACGCAGTATTTT
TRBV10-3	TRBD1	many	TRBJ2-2	CAARGGEANTGELFF	TGTGCCGCCCGAGGGGGCGAAGCGAACACCGGGGAGCTGTTTTTT
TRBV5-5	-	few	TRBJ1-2	CASSLVGAGGYTF	TGTGCCAGCAGCTTGGTAGGGGCCGGTGGCTACACCTTC
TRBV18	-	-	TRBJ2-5	CASSKAAQETQYF	TGTGCCAGCTCCAAAGCGGCCCAAGAGACCCAGTACTTC
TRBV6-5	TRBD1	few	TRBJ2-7	CASSRPRRGQGSSYEQYF	TGTGCCAGCAGCCGACCGCGCCGGGGACAGGGATCCTCCTACGAGCAGTACTTC
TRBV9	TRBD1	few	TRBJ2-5	CASSQGTGVPETQYF	TGTGCCAGCAGCCAGGGGACAGGGGTGCCAGAGACCCAGTACTTC
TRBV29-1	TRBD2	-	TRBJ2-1	CSVEGREEYNEQFF	TGCAGCGTTGAAGGGCGGGAGGAATACAATGAGCAGTTCTTC
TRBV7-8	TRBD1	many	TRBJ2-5	CASSLQPGQGKETQYF	TGTGCCAGCAGCCTGCAACCCGGACAGGGAAAAGAGACCCAGTACTTC
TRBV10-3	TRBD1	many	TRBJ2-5	CAISGALGQGVLGETQYF	TGTGCCATCAGTGGCGCCTTGGGACAGGGGGTCCTTGGGGAGACCCAGTACTTC
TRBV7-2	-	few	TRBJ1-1	CASSPGPGWTEAFF	TGTGCCAGCAGCCCGGGGCCAGGTTGGACTGAAGCTTTCTTT
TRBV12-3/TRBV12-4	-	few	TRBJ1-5	CASNGDNQPQHF	TGTGCCAGCAATGGGGACAATCAGCCCCAGCATTTT
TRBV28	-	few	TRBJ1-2	CASSLGGWGRDYGYTF	TGTGCCAGCAGTCTAGGAGGTTGGGGCCGGGACTATGGCTACACCTTC
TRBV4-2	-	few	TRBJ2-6	CASSQDLLIGGKSSGANVLTF	TGTGCCAGCAGCCAAGATTTGTTGATCGGGGGTAAATCCTCTGGGGCCAACGTCCTGACTTTC
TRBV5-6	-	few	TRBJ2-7	CASSLVGGPGYEQYF	TGTGCCAGCAGTCTCGTCGGGGGCCCCGGCTACGAGCAGTACTTC
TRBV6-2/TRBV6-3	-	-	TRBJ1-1	CASSSRHTEAFF	TGTGCCAGCAGTTCTCGGCACACTGAAGCTTTCTTT
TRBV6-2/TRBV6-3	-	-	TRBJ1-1	CASSEPSPGGTEAFF	TGTGCCAGCAGTGAACCGTCCCCCGGAGGCACTGAAGCTTTCTTT
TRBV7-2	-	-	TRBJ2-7	CASSVGHLSYEQYF	TGTGCCAGCAGTGTCGGACACCTCTCCTACGAGCAGTACTTC
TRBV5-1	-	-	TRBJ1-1	CASSVFWNTEAFF	TGCGCCAGCAGTGTGTTTTGGAACACTGAAGCTTTCTTT
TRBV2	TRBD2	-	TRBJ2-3	CASSESLAGGPFLTDTQYF	TGTGCCAGCAGTGAATCTCTAGCGGGAGGGCCGTTCTTGACAGATACGCAGTATTTT
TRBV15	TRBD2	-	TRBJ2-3	CATSREGGLNPQDTQYF	TGTGCCACCAGCAGAGAGGGAGGGCTTAACCCACAAGATACGCAGTATTTT
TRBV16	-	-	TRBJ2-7	CASSQSSGGGYNEQYF	TGTGCCAGCAGCCAATCGAGTGGCGGGGGCTACAATGAGCAGTACTTC
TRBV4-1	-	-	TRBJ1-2	CASSQDTSGIGYTF	TGCGCCAGCAGCCAAGATACGAGCGGTATAGGCTACACCTTC
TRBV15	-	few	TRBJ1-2	CATRPPGQAGLNYGYTF	TGTGCCACCCGCCCCCCGGGGCAGGCGGGTCTTAACTATGGCTACACCTTC
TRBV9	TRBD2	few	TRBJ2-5	CASSRSGTSGPETQYF	TGTGCCAGCAGCCGTTCCGGGACTAGCGGGCCGGAGACCCAGTACTTC
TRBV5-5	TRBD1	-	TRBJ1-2	CASSLQGDLGYGYTF	TGTGCCAGCAGCTTACAGGGGGACCTGGGCTATGGCTACACCTTC
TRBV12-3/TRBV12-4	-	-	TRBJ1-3	CASSLKGFSSGNTIYF	TGTGCCAGCAGTTTAAAAGGTTTCAGCTCTGGAAACACCATATATTTT
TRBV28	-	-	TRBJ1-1	CASLGSYTEAFF	TGTGCCAGCCTAGGATCATACACTGAAGCTTTCTTT